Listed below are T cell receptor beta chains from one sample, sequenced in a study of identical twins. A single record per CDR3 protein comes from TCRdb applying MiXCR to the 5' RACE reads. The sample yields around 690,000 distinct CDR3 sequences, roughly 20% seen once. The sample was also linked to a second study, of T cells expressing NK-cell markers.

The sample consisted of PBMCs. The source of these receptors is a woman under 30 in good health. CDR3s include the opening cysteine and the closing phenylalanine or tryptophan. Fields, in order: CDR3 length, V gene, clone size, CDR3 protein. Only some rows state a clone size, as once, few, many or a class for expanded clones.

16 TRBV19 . CASSTGLAGPQETQYF
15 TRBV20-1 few CSATPSTGSAYEQYF
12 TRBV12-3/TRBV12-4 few CASTSQVHEQYF
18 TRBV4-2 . CASGVSGGASPQHNEQFF
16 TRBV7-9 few CASRTTGGGSTGELFF
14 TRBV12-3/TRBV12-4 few CASSFISGKGEQYF
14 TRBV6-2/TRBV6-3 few CASSYSSTNQPQHF
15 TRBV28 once CASRPTGTGAHEQYF
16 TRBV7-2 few CASSLQIYTAKNIQYF
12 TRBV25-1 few CASSERRDEQYF
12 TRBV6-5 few CATTTGGYGYTF
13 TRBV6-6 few CASSYSQTDTQYF
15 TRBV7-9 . CASSFLLAGAGEQFF
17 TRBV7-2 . CASSTRTSGRGTDTQYF
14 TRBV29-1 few CSVRPLGSQYEQYF
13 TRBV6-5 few CASSYSGYHEQFF
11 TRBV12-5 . CASQIYTEAFF
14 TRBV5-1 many CASSFGFGGNEQFF
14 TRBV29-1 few CSVERRGTSYEQYF
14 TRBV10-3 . CAISEGRLTDTQYF
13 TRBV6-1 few CASSGLNSYEQYF
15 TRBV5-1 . CASSPDRGRFNEQYF
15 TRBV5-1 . CASSLDQGANYGYTF
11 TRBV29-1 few CSAIWSSEQFF
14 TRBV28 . CASSRRTSRYEQYF
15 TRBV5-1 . CASSTDLPGDEKLFF
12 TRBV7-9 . CASSLINEELFF
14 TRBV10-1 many CAGETGEDTGELFF
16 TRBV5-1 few CASSLPLGGSSNEQFF
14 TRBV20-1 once CSAKRDSSTDTQYF
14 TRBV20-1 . CSARSVDGDYEQYF
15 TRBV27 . CASSLALDGSYEQYF